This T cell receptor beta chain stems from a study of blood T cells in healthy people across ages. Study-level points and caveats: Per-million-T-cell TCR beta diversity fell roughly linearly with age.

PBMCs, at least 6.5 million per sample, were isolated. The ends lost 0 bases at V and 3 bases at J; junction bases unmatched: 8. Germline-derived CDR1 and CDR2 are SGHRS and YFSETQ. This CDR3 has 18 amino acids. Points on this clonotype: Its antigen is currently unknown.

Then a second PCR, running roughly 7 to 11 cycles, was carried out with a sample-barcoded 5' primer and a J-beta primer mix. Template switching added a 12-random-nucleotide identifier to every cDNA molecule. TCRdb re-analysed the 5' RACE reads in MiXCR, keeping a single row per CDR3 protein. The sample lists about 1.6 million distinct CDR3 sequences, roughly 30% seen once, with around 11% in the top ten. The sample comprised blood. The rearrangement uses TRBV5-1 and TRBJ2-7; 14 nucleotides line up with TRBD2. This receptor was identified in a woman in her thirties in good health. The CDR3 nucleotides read TGCGCCAGCAGCTTGGCTCCCGGGACTAGCGGGAGACGCTACGAGCAGTACTTC. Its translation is CASSLAPGTSGRRYEQYF.